Described below is a single T cell receptor (beta chain) sequence and its context. Its antigen is still unknown. This entry comes from a study of vaccination effects on CD4 cells after COVID-19. Study-level background: The median interval between the second dose and post-vaccine sampling was 72 days. PBMC were cultured at approximately 2 million per well with about 9 IU/ml IL-2 and 10 ug/ml peptides.

Scientists isolated CD4+ T cells after an approximately ten-day culture period ended. The participants, recipients of two vaccine doses, got either BNT162b2 or mRNA-1273. On day 3 and again on day 7, half the medium was replaced with IL-2 medium. Libraries were prepared by immunoSEQ multiplex PCR; TCRdb keeps only in-frame clonotypes and omits some of them. The table records about 45,000 clones, roughly 70% of them present only once. V lost 4 bases and J 6 bases, leaving 15 bases between the germline ends. The CDR3 has 14 amino acids. The germline gives CDR1 SGHRS, CDR2 YFSETQ. The TCR comes from a human donor who received a COVID-19 vaccine. The material sequenced was CD4+ T cells from PBMCs cultured without peptide, taken after COVID-19 vaccination. This chain joins TRBV5-1 and TRBJ2-3; the D gene is possibly TRBD1 (6 bases). The CDR3 DNA reads as TGCGCCAGCAGCGGGACACTCTTGACGGATACGCAGTATTTT. Protein: CASSGTLLTDTQYF.